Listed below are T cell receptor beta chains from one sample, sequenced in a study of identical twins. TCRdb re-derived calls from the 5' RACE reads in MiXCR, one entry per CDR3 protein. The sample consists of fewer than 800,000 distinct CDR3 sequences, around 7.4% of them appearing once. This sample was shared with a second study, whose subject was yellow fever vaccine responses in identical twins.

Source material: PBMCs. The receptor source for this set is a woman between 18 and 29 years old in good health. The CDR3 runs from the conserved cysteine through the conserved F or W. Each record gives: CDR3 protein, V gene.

CDR3 protein: CASSYRGQGGYTF
V gene: TRBV6-5

CDR3 protein: CASSHPTGGVAPNEQFF
V gene: TRBV12-3/TRBV12-4

CDR3 protein: CASSSAVNNEQFF
V gene: TRBV5-5

CDR3 protein: CASSADSTLNYGYTF
V gene: TRBV12-3/TRBV12-4

CDR3 protein: CASSPGRNGDTQYF
V gene: TRBV5-1

CDR3 protein: CASSFTGKLETQYF
V gene: TRBV5-1

CDR3 protein: CSAREGDRSTPALYNEQFF
V gene: TRBV20-1

CDR3 protein: CAIRGGGVYNEQFF
V gene: TRBV10-3

CDR3 protein: CACSLALRQVVSYNEQFF
V gene: TRBV12-3/TRBV12-4

CDR3 protein: CASSFNRGNNEKLFF
V gene: TRBV5-1

CDR3 protein: CASSRQRTSGYNEQFF
V gene: TRBV6-1

CDR3 protein: CSAREGLQNTGELFF
V gene: TRBV20-1

CDR3 protein: CAISESTGRGGYTF
V gene: TRBV10-3

CDR3 protein: CSADRGQTYGYTF
V gene: TRBV29-1

CDR3 protein: CASSLAQGSSPLHF
V gene: TRBV7-9

CDR3 protein: CASSVPVPLEVNQETQYF
V gene: TRBV28

CDR3 protein: CSAQDGSTNEKLFF
V gene: TRBV20-1

CDR3 protein: CASSLARFQETQYF
V gene: TRBV5-1

CDR3 protein: CASIKTSGSAGANVLTF
V gene: TRBV27

CDR3 protein: CASSYAQGSAYEQYF
V gene: TRBV27

CDR3 protein: CASSPDPGETQYF
V gene: TRBV5-1

CDR3 protein: CATEGGDEQYF
V gene: TRBV7-9

CDR3 protein: CASSLDGTVGEKLFF
V gene: TRBV7-9

CDR3 protein: CASSQVKASRTNTEAFF
V gene: TRBV4-1

CDR3 protein: CASTPLGGSTEAFF
V gene: TRBV6-2/TRBV6-3

CDR3 protein: CATSRGPGTSGSPDNEQFF
V gene: TRBV15

CDR3 protein: CASSSPGPETQYF
V gene: TRBV7-9

CDR3 protein: CSARSGTSPAHEQFF
V gene: TRBV20-1

CDR3 protein: CSVEHETQYF
V gene: TRBV29-1